This record covers a single T cell receptor (beta chain). Its cognate antigen is unknown. One heparinised draw of blood, averaging around 100 mL, came from each donor. Each population that was sorted was more than 95% pure. There are 15 residues in the CDR3. Germline lookup yields CDR1 MGHDK and CDR2 SYGVNS. Trimming took 5 bases from V and 3 from J, leaving 17 bases between them. This sample stems from a study of beta chain features in type 1 diabetes. Expressed TCRB transcripts were sequenced, since all the RNA that had been isolated was reverse transcribed. Data came from immunoSEQ multiplex PCR; TCRdb stores just in-frame clones and leaves some out. The sample yields about 620,000 clones, around 15% seen once. General observations from the study: All four CD4+ subsets from Type 1 diabetes patients carried moderately but significantly shorter TCRB CDR3s.

The sample taken for sequencing was naive CD4+ T cells from blood. The chain employs TRBV25-1 and TRBJ2-7; the D gene is possibly TRBD1 (6 bases). The TCR was taken from a man between 18 and 29 years old in good health. The CDR3 DNA follows: TGTGCCAGCAGTTATTCGGACAGCCGGGGCTACGAGCAGTACTTC. Translation gives CASSYSDSRGYEQYF.